What follows describes a single TCR beta chain. The target of this receptor is not known. The input lacks base qualities; no much larger clone sits a single base away. CDR1 SGDLS and CDR2 YYNGEE are derived from the germline V gene. Its CDR3 holds 19 amino acids, cysteine through phenylalanine. Kept here is only the CDR3 DNA, which spans 57 bases and is read in frame from base 1. Trimming removed 3 bases from V and 1 base from J; the gene matches leave 16 bases unexplained. The sample's treatment or condition label is to be understood as: roughly 18 received Ad26.COV2.S at low or high dose, single or two shots; 5 received placebo; per-sample allocation not given. For vaccine and placebo recipients, repertoires were sequenced using samples collected on day 63 after the first injection. Between 29 July and 7 August 2020, Cohort 1b enrolled approximately 26 adults aged 18-55 years at one site in Boston, USA. Ad26.COV2.S was a replication-incompetent adenovirus type 26 vector that expressed a prefusion-stabilized SARS-CoV-2 spike protein derived from the original Wuhan strain.

The sample comes from a study of Ad26.COV2.S vaccination and SARS-CoV-2 variants (dated by TCRdb to about 2021). Looking at the study overall: Vaccine-arm donors came from COV1001, a multicentre, randomized, double-blind, placebo-controlled phase I-IIa trial of Ad26.COV2.S in healthy adults. Dosing of Ad26.COV2.S was intramuscular, at either 5x10^10 or 1x10^11 viral particles, delivered as one shot or as two shots spaced 56 days apart. TCRbeta repertoire sequencing was used to assess the specificity and breadth of SARS-CoV-2-reactive T cell receptors after Ad26.COV2.S vaccination. A total of approximately 32 samples were included in the TCR-sequenced set, comprising roughly 19 Ad26.COV2.S vaccine recipients, 5 placebo recipients and 8 SARS-CoV-2 convalescent individuals. Trial participants were randomized into five groups of five: low-dose or high-dose Ad26.COV2.S given once or twice, or placebo on both occasions. Blinding of investigators to trial group allocation was maintained during experiments and outcome assessment. Paper-wide results and their limitations: The study lacked the statistical power to compare responses across vaccine doses or regimens. After vaccination, spike-specific CD8+ and CD4+ T cell responses were reported to show substantial breadth. Non-spike TCR breadth was comparable between vaccine and placebo recipients, consistent with the vaccine containing only spike. According to the authors, total T cell responses may have been underestimated by the TCR breadth and depth analyses. Compared with placebo recipients, Ad26.COV2.S recipients showed higher spike-specific TCR breadth (P = 0.0014).

TCRbeta CDR3 regions were sequenced with the immunoSEQ Assay. After extraction, genomic DNA underwent amplification by bias-controlled multiplex PCR, followed by high-throughput sequencing. For the original study's pipeline: To quantify the absolute abundance of each unique TCRbeta CDR3 region, sequences were collapsed and filtered. T cell fraction was estimated by normalizing TCRbeta template counts to usable DNA, which was measured by amplifying reference genes present in all nucleated cells. Repertoire TCRs were annotated as SARS-CoV-2-specific when V gene, CDR3 amino acid sequence and J gene were exactly matched to a known reactive TCR set. The reference SARS-CoV-2 TCR set was obtained from MIRA and was filtered for enrichment in COVID-19-positive ImmuneCODE repertoires, whereby public or cross-reactive TCRs were removed. Using the MIRA antigens, annotated TCRs were further analysed by specific ORF or by position within an ORF. Breadth was defined as annotated unique rearrangements over total unique productive rearrangements; depth was the summed frequency of those rearrangements. Two-sided Wilcoxon rank-sum tests were applied when comparing TCR breadth between groups. The immuneACCESS repertoire file appears here via TCRdb, limited to in-frame rearrangements. These files lack a portion of the clones; in checked studies, under half of the deficit traces to unresolved V genes, and the cause of the others is not known. That table furnishes V, J and clone size, whereas the DNA furnished D and trimming. The sample table holds about 380,000 clones, of which 83% were seen once. Roughly 7.4% of the sample belongs to the ten largest clones.

The V and J genes are TRBV9 and TRBJ1-1; 9 central nucleotides agree with TRBD1. Sequenced material: peripheral blood, taken in a trial of Ad26.COV2.S vaccine versus placebo. This TCR derives from a person aged 18 to 59 who received the Ad26.COV2.S COVID-19 vaccine or a placebo. The base sequence is TGTGCCAGCAGCGGACCTCCCGGGACAGGGACTTTCGCGAACACTGAAGCTTTCTTT. It codes for CASSGPPGTGTFANTEAFF. Where the CDR3 stops, the reference TRBV9 and TRBJ1-1 genes take over; the full variable domain is DSGVTQTPKHLITATGQRVTLRCSPRSGDLSVYWYQQSLDQGLQFLIQYYNGEERAKGNILERFSAQQFPDLHSELNLSSLELGDSALYFCASSGPPGTGTFANTEAFFGQGTRLTVV.